What follows is one T cell receptor beta chain and its context. J gave up 3 bases and V 2 bases, and 7 bases lay outside the gene matches. Germline V gene sequence: CDR1 LGHDT, CDR2 YNNKEL (reference sequence). The CDR3 is 16 residues long. TCRdb's table, derived via immunoSEQ multiplex PCR, lists solely in-frame clones and lacks some. Of about 320,000 clones listed, just over 85% are singletons. The data belong to a study of blood T cell repertoires in COVID-19. Sequencing used PBMCs or T cells enriched from blood (not recorded which). The chain employs TRBV3-1 (or the pseudogene TRBV3-2) and TRBJ2-3, with 8 nucleotides matching TRBD1. The receptor's source is a young woman who had recovered from COVID-19. In DNA, the CDR3 is TGTGCCAGCAGCCAAATTTTAGGACAGGGAACAGATACGCAGTATTTT. Translation gives CASSQILGQGTDTQYF.